In this sample, the clone carrying this TCR beta chain turned up a few times. Its target is not known. This sample stems from a study of T cells after yellow fever vaccination. MiXCR was run by TCRdb on the 5' RACE reads, yielding one entry per CDR3 protein. The sample lists about 330,000 distinct CDR3 sequences; 4.1% were seen once. The CDR3 sequence is 15 residues long. CDR1 and CDR2 from the germline V gene are MDHEN and SYDVKM. V gave up 6 bases and J gave up 2 bases; unmatched junction bases: 7. Study results and limitations: It was the secondary response that reached its peak faster, day 5 versus 15, but it was weaker.

The sequence was obtained from a young man who received the YFV17D yellow fever vaccine. The chain has TRBV28 and TRBJ2-7; 10 positions agree with TRBD1. The sample was PBMCs, taken 5 days after the yellow fever booster vaccination. For the CDR3, the DNA is TGTGCCAGCAGAGACGGGACAGGGGACCCCTACGAGCAGTACGTC. It translates to CASRDGTGDPYEQYV.